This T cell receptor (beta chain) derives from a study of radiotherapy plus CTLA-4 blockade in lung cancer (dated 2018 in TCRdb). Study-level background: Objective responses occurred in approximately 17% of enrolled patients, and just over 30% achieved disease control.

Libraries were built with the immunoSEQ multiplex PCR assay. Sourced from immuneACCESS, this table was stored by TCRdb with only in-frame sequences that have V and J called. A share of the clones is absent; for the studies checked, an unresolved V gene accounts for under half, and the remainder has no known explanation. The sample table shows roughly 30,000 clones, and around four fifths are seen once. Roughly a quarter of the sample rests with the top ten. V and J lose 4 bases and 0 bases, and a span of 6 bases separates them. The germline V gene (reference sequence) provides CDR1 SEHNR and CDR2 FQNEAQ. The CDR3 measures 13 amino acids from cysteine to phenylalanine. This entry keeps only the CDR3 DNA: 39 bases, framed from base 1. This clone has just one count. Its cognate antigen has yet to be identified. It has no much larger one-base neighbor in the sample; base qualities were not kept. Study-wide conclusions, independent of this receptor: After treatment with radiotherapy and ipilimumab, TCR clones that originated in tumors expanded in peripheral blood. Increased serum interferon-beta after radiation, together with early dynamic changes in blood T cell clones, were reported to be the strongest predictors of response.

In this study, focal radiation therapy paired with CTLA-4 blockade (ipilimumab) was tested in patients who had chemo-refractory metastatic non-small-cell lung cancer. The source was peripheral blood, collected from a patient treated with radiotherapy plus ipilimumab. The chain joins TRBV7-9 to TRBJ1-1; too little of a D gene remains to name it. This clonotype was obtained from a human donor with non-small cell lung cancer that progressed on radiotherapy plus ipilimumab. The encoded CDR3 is CASSYRMNTEAFF. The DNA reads TGTGCCAGCAGCTACCGGATGAACACTGAAGCTTTCTTT.